The sequence of this T cell receptor (beta chain) was determined in a study of blood T cell repertoires in COVID-19. This clone was seen once. Data came from immunoSEQ multiplex PCR; TCRdb stores just in-frame clones and leaves some out. The sample lists 200,000 to 250,000 clones, under 90% occurring once. Study members were between about 18 and 95 years old and lived in 24 US regions. Clinical history as reported by participants underpinned cohort assignment. All exposed participants met a person with COVID-19 within 2 weeks before entering the study. There are 13 residues in the CDR3. Source material: PBMCs or T cells enriched from blood (not recorded which). The sequence derives from a woman in her forties or fifties who had been exposed to COVID-19. The chain links TRBV21-1 to TRBJ2-3; TRBD1 was called by the table and not checked on the DNA. TRBV21-1 is an annotated pseudogene. As DNA, the CDR3 is TGTGCCAGCACCCCTAGGGGTACAGATACGCAGTATTTT. This translates into CASTPRGTDTQYF.